What follows are 9 T cell receptor beta chains derived from one specimen sequenced in a study of T cells in Graves' hyperthyroidism and ophthalmopathy. From RNA transcripts, TCR beta CDR3 regions were amplified. HTBI primers were employed in a first-round RT-PCR of the TCR CDR3. TCRdb re-analysed the multiplex PCR reads in MiXCR, keeping a single row per CDR3 protein. The sample carries 550,000 to 600,000 distinct CDR3 sequences, approximately 15% recorded once. Source material: blood. The source of these receptors is a woman between 18 and 29 years old with Graves' ophthalmopathy.

This clonotype has at least ten counts. The chain employs TRBV6-1 and TRBJ2-2; perhaps TRBD1 as D (5 bases). CDR3 length equals 18 residues. Per germline, CDR1 MNHNS and CDR2 SASEGT. V lost 7 bases and J lost 2, with 23 bases in between. The CDR3 spells CASKGYPPSDSNTGELFF. CDR3 coding DNA: TGTGCCAGCAAGGGGTACCCTCCGTCCGACAGTAACACCGGGGAGCTGTTTTTT.

This clonotype was seen many times. The rearrangement links TRBV3-1 to TRBJ1-1; D is possibly TRBD1 (5 bases). The CDR3 is 14 residues long. V was shortened by 1 base and J by 3 bases, with 9 bases between the two germline ends. The V gene's germline CDR1 is LGHDT and CDR2 YNNKEL (reference sequence). The CDR3 DNA is TGTGCCAGCAGCCAAGTCACAGGCGACACTGAAGCTTTCTTT. Encoded protein: CASSQVTGDTEAFF.

This chain uses TRBV6-2 or TRBV6-3 with TRBJ2-2; the match to TRBD2 covers 8 bases. The CDR3 contains 16 residues. The trim removed 2 bases at V and 8 bases at J, leaving 10 bases unmatched. Germline V gives CDR1 MNHEY, CDR2 SVGEGT. CDR3: CASSYDRRTSSGELFF. The CDR3 coding sequence is TGTGCCAGCAGTTACGACCGAAGGACTAGCTCTGGGGAGCTGTTTTTT.

This clonotype was observed many times. J is TRBJ2-1 and V is TRBV20-1; 12 bases map to TRBD2. The CDR3 length is 16 residues. The V gene's germline CDR1 is DFQATT and CDR2 SNEGSKA (reference sequence). V shed 3 bases and J 8 bases; nucleotides not matched to a gene: 11. CDR3 amino acids: CSASDPHRLAGDEQFF. CDR3 sequence (DNA): TGCAGTGCTAGCGATCCCCACAGACTAGCGGGGGATGAGCAGTTCTTC.

This clonotype was seen repeatedly, ten times or more. The chain is built from TRBV6-1 and TRBJ1-1; 10 bases map to TRBD1. The germline CDR1 and CDR2 sequences are MNHNS and SASEGT. The CDR3 is 16 amino acids. After removal of 6 bases from V and 4 bases from J, the junction contained 11 bases not matched to a gene. CDR3 region: CASSTGTGEIGTEAFF. The CDR3 DNA reads as TGTGCCAGCAGCACCGGGACAGGGGAGATAGGCACTGAAGCTTTCTTT.

The sample holds a few counts of this clonotype. The gene calls are TRBV29-1 and TRBJ2-3, with unresolved D. Germline V CDR1 and CDR2: SQVTM, ANQGSEA. The length of the CDR3 is 15 residues. The V end lost 4 bases, the J end lost 0 bases, and 14 bases lay between the germline ends. This chain's CDR3 is CSVALQDASTDTQYF. The CDR3 DNA sequence: TGCAGCGTTGCGCTCCAGGATGCTAGCACAGATACGCAGTATTTT.

This clonotype was detected ten times or more. The genes are TRBV29-1 and TRBJ2-1, with TRBD1 matching 9 bases. CDR3 length: 14 amino acids. The ends lost 5 bases at V and 5 bases at J; junction bases unmatched: 7. Germline V gene lookup returns CDR1 SQVTM and CDR2 ANQGSEA. The CDR3 sequence: CSVRGTGFDNEQFF. Here the CDR3 DNA reads TGCAGCGTTCGCGGGACAGGGTTTGACAATGAGCAGTTCTTC.

In this sample, this clonotype turned up once. This rearrangement joins TRBV3-1 to TRBJ2-5, with 8 nucleotides matching TRBD1. J was trimmed by 5 bases and V by 4 bases; bases with no gene match: 9. The CDR3 has 15 residues. From germline, CDR1 is LGHDT and CDR2 YNNKEL (reference sequence). In nucleotides, the CDR3 is TGTGCCAGCAGCCTCCTGACAGGGGCTGCGGAGACCCAGTACTTC. Translating gives CASSLLTGAAETQYF.

This clonotype was found many times. The V call is TRBV13, the J call TRBJ2-7; D is uncertain. V lost 0 bases to trimming and J lost 6 bases, with 12 bases between them. The CDR3 is 14 amino acids. The germline CDR1 and CDR2 sequences are PRHDT and FYEKMQ (reference sequence). CDR3 sequence: CASSLGGRNAEQYF. The DNA of the CDR3 is TGTGCCAGCAGCTTAGGTGGCAGAAATGCCGAGCAGTACTTC.